The rows below give T cell receptor beta chains drawn from one sample of a study of T cells expressing NK-cell markers. TCRdb reprocessed the 5' RACE reads, with one entry per CDR3 protein and no DNA. The sample has around 380,000 distinct CDR3 sequences; the top ten hold about 10%. Sequenced sample: blood T cells: a sorted CD56 or NKG2C T cell subset, CD4+ or CD8+ T cells, or bulk PBMC T cells (not recorded which). The receptors shown here come from a woman between 45 and 65 years old in good health. Each CDR3 is given with its conserved first and last residue. The order of the fields is J gene, V gene, CDR3 length, CDR3 protein.

>TRBJ2-2|TRBV20-1|19
CSARPGTGKVVRDTGELFF
>TRBJ2-3|TRBV24-1|16
CATSDFGLAGKDTQYF
>TRBJ2-5|TRBV5-1|15
CASSLAGNRQETQYF
>TRBJ2-3|TRBV5-6|12
CASSLTGTRQYF
>TRBJ2-1|TRBV24-1|17
CATSGSPQQGNMHEQFF
>TRBJ1-4|TRBV18|16
CASSPPPSGTNEKLFF
>TRBJ2-2|TRBV4-2|17
CASSSTFSGRNTGELFF
>TRBJ2-1|TRBV7-2|16
CASSLEASLAYNEQFF
>TRBJ2-2|TRBV12-5|15
CASGLWSRNTGELFF
>TRBJ2-3|TRBV20-1|15
CSANRAGGNTDTQYF
>TRBJ2-1|TRBV5-6|14
CASQRKSSYNEQFF
>TRBJ2-3|TRBV20-1|16
CSALEYSGRDTDTQYF
>TRBJ2-5|TRBV5-1|15
CASSPTSGRIETQYF
>TRBJ1-3|TRBV12-5|13
CASGPSSGNTIYF
>TRBJ1-2|TRBV12-3/TRBV12-4|15
CASRTGRFGNYGYTF
>TRBJ2-1|TRBV4-1|15
CASSRGLAANNEQFF
>TRBJ2-1|TRBV7-9|15
CASSLTSGSFDEQFF
>TRBJ2-5|TRBV18|15
CASSSRQGSQETQYF
>TRBJ2-4|TRBV6-5|16
CASSYGLAGQGGIQYF
>TRBJ2-1|TRBV30|14
CAADGQGAINEQFF
>TRBJ1-2|TRBV5-1|14
CASRTGQGNYGYTF
>TRBJ2-3|TRBV27|15
CASALRSGRAHTQYF
>TRBJ1-5|TRBV3-1|13
CASSQDMNQPQHF
>TRBJ2-1|TRBV2|13
CASGGSSYNEQFF
>TRBJ2-5|TRBV3-1|16
CASSQEGQGYQETQYF
>TRBJ2-1|TRBV28|15
CASRRDSVPYNEQFF
>TRBJ2-6|TRBV12-3/TRBV12-4|17
CASSFRRALGRANVLTF
>TRBJ1-2|TRBV4-1|14
CASSQVGTDYGYTF
>TRBJ2-5|TRBV12-3/TRBV12-4|14
CASKTAGEAETQYF
>TRBJ2-5|TRBV3-1|14
CASSQLGGGETQYF
>TRBJ1-4|TRBV20-1|14
CSARGGGPDEKLFF
>TRBJ2-2|TRBV2|16
CASSQFGGPNTGELFF
>TRBJ2-1|TRBV13|14
CASMREGGWNEQFF
>TRBJ2-5|TRBV10-3|13
CAISEGELETQYF
>TRBJ2-4|TRBV5-1|19
CASSLARDRGIGDKNIQYF
>TRBJ2-3|TRBV12-3/TRBV12-4|18
CASSFRARRGDPTDTQYF
>TRBJ2-6|TRBV28|16
CASSYSGISGANVLTF
>TRBJ2-3|TRBV5-1|16
CASSLRASGSTDTQYF
>TRBJ1-2|TRBV2|12
CASRLTGKGYTF
>TRBJ2-1|TRBV3-1|14
CASSQAGLGYEQFF
>TRBJ2-1|TRBV15|17
CATSRDKPPIAYNEQFF
>TRBJ1-3|TRBV27|16
CASSLSISTVGNTIYF
>TRBJ2-5|TRBV29-1|11
CSVDREVTQYF
>TRBJ2-3|TRBV5-1|15
CASSDGQGHTDTQYF
>TRBJ2-7|TRBV2|14
CASSARGSQYEQYF
>TRBJ2-1|TRBV20-1|13
CSAPTDRYNEQFF
>TRBJ2-7|TRBV7-8|14
CASSLVRVDYEQYF
>TRBJ2-2|TRBV12-3/TRBV12-4|17
CASSFVGVEVNTGELFF
>TRBJ2-7|TRBV5-1|15
CASSLVGTGNYEQYF
>TRBJ2-3|TRBV12-3/TRBV12-4|17
CASSLSRLTNRGDTQYF
>TRBJ2-5|TRBV11-3|13
CAGSRGAGETQYF
>TRBJ1-4|TRBV7-9|11
CASSGTEKLFF
>TRBJ2-2|TRBV4-1|15
CASSQVFGGAGELFF
>TRBJ2-1|TRBV13|16
CASSPPTSGSYNEQFF
>TRBJ2-7|TRBV12-3/TRBV12-4|12
CASMQGSYEQYF
>TRBJ1-1|TRBV6-5|14
CASIGQGGNTEAFF